Below, 29 T cell receptor beta chains from the same sample are listed, as sequenced in a study of graft-versus-host responses after intestinal transplantation. No antigen is known for these receptors. Libraries were prepared by immunoSEQ multiplex PCR; TCRdb keeps only in-frame clonotypes and omits some of them. The sample holds about 48,000 clones, about 90% seen once. Here the sequenced sample was unstimulated CD4+ T cells sorted from spleen or lymph node cells, taken before transplant. The origin of the receptors is a human donor who was the organ donor for an intestinal transplant.

On this clone: Mismatch with germline at one junction end may stem from a read error. V usage is TRBV6-5 and J usage is TRBJ1-1; weak D call: TRBD1 (5 bases). CDR1 is MNHEY, CDR2 SVGAGI, per germline. The CDR3 runs 14 residues. The CDR3 spells CARSYQGMNTEAFF. CDR3 DNA sequence: TGTGCCCGCAGTTACCAGGGTATGAACACTGAAGCTTTCTTT.

The genes are TRBV9 and TRBJ2-5; 14 bases map to TRBD2. From germline, CDR1 is SGDLS and CDR2 YYNGEE. Trimming cost V 5 bases and J 5 bases; bases outside gene matches: 11. The CDR3 is made up of 17 amino acids. For the CDR3, the DNA is TGTGCCAGCAGTCCCGGGACTAGCGGGAGAGGGCAGGAGACCCAGTACTTC. It specifies CASSPGTSGRGQETQYF. Complete variable domain (other parts from reference TRBV9 and TRBJ2-5): DSGVTQTPKHLITATGQRVTLRCSPRSGDLSVYWYQQSLDQGLQFLIQYYNGEERAKGNILERFSAQQFPDLHSELNLSSLELGDSALYFCASSPGTSGRGQETQYFGPGTRLLVL.

Only one count was recorded for this clone. The genes are TRBV5-1 and TRBJ2-3, with TRBD2 matching over 9 bases. CDR1 and CDR2 (germline): SGHRS, YFSETQ. The CDR3 sequence is 18 residues long. After removal of 0 bases from V and 2 bases from J, the junction contained 10 bases not matched to a gene. This CDR3 is CASSLDGAGGPITDTQYF. For the CDR3, the DNA is TGCGCCAGCAGCTTGGATGGAGCGGGAGGCCCGATCACAGATACGCAGTATTTT.

The CDR3 loop is CASRNRGPSNQPQHF. The DNA for the CDR3 is TGTGCCAGCAGAAACAGGGGCCCTTCCAATCAGCCCCAGCATTTT. The chain has TRBV6-5 and TRBJ1-5; the match to TRBD1 covers 7 bases. Germline CDR1 is MNHEY and CDR2 is SVGAGI. Unmatched junction bases numbered 8, after V lost 6 bases and J lost 3 bases. This CDR3 region has 15 residues.

This chain links TRBV6-6 with TRBJ2-7; no definite D call. Per the germline V gene, CDR1 is MNHNY and CDR2 is SVGAGI (reference sequence). V gave up 5 bases and J gave up 6 bases, with 14 bases separating them. The CDR3 sequence is 13 residues long. CDR3 coding DNA: TGTGCCAGCAGTACAATTCTGGGTAGCGAGCAGTACTTC. Its protein product is CASSTILGSEQYF.

This sequence joins TRBV6-5 and TRBJ2-7; D gene unclear. Trimming took 5 bases from V and 2 from J, leaving 4 bases between them. The CDR3 has 11 amino acids. The V gene's germline CDR1 is MNHEY and CDR2 SVGAGI. The chain's CDR3 is CASSVTYEQYF. The CDR3 DNA reads TGTGCCAGCAGTGTTACCTACGAGCAGTACTTC.

V usage is TRBV4-3 and J usage is TRBJ2-3, with 16 bases aligning to TRBD2. Trimming took 2 bases from V and 4 from J; bases not matched to a gene: 3. The CDR3 contains 17 residues. Per the germline V gene, CDR1 is LGHNA and CDR2 is YSLEER. CDR3 loop: CASSQTGTSGRADTQYF. In nucleotides, the CDR3 is TGCGCCAGCAGCCAAACCGGGACTAGCGGGAGGGCAGATACGCAGTATTTT.

The CDR3 DNA is TGTGCCAGCAGAAATAACTATGGCTACACCTTC. The encoded protein is CASRNNYGYTF. This chain joins TRBV6-1 and TRBJ1-2; D uncertain. CDR3 length equals 11 residues. V lost 6 bases and J lost 1, with 3 bases in between. Germline V gives CDR1 MNHNS, CDR2 SASEGT.

The genes are TRBV28 and TRBJ2-3, with D tentatively TRBD2 (5 bases). The CDR3 runs to 16 residues. The germline V gene encodes CDR1 MDHEN and CDR2 SYDVKM. Deletions cut 0 bases from V and 1 base from J, with 11 bases between. The CDR3 nucleotides read TGTGCCAGCAGTTTATGGGGTGGGCGGGGCACAGATACGCAGTATTTT. Protein sequence: CASSLWGGRGTDTQYF.

This clone was picked up a small number of times. The chain uses TRBV5-1 and TRBJ1-1; 11 positions match TRBD1. CDR1 and CDR2 (germline): SGHRS, YFSETQ. Unmatched junction bases numbered 7, after V lost 4 bases and J lost 5 bases. CDR3 length equals 15 residues. In nucleotides, the CDR3 is TGCGCCAGCAGCGCGGGACAGGGGGTACGGACTGAAGCTTTCTTT. It is translated as CASSAGQGVRTEAFF.

This clone was found once. The chain joins TRBV28 to TRBJ1-2; 9 bases are a match to TRBD1. CDR1 is MDHEN and CDR2 is SYDVKM in the germline V gene. This CDR3 region has 14 residues. Trimming removed 6 bases from V and 4 bases from J; junction bases left unmatched: 6. The CDR3 DNA sequence: TGTGCCAGCAGCCTGGACAGGGGCGTCTATGGCTACACCTTC. Translating it yields CASSLDRGVYGYTF.

The V and J genes are TRBV28 and TRBJ2-7; 8 nucleotides match TRBD1. The CDR3 is made up of 15 amino acids. V gave up 6 bases and J gave up 4 bases; unmatched junction bases: 11. The germline gives CDR1 MDHEN, CDR2 SYDVKM. The CDR3 DNA sequence: TGTGCCAGCAGCCCGACCAGGGGACAGGTTTACGAGCAGTACTTC. It encodes CASSPTRGQVYEQYF.

V usage is TRBV6-5 and J usage is TRBJ1-5, with D possibly TRBD1 on 6 matching bases. This CDR3 is built from 14 residues. Deletions cut 7 bases from V and 2 bases from J, with 12 bases between. CDR1 is MNHEY, CDR2 SVGAGI, per germline. The DNA of the CDR3 is TGTGCCAGCAACCCCCACAGGGGCAATCAGCCCCAGCATTTT. Translated: CASNPHRGNQPQHF.

The CDR3 spells CASSPHEGRGGNTIYF. The CDR3 bases are TGTGCCAGCAGTCCCCACGAGGGCAGGGGAGGAAACACCATATATTTT. The chain employs TRBV28 and TRBJ1-3; D may be TRBD1 (6 bases). Germline V CDR1 and CDR2: MDHEN, SYDVKM. The V gene lost 5 bases and the J gene lost 4 bases, with 18 bases spanning the gap. The CDR3 spans 16 residues.

V and J are TRBV19 and TRBJ1-5, with D maybe TRBD1 (6 bases). Trimming cost V 0 bases and J 6 bases, with 15 bases left between them. Germline V gene sequence: CDR1 LNHDA, CDR2 SQIVND (reference sequence). This CDR3 spans 16 amino acids. CDR3 sequence: CASSIEAGGRSQPQHF. The CDR3 nucleotides read TGTGCCAGTAGTATAGAAGCGGGGGGCCGGAGTCAGCCCCAGCATTTT.

The V and J genes are TRBV30 and TRBJ2-4; 9 bases align to TRBD2. Germline-derived CDR1 and CDR2 are GTSNPN and SVGIG (reference sequence). The CDR3 is made up of 15 amino acids. V lost 0 bases and J lost 0; bases outside the gene matches: 0. CDR3 sequence (DNA): TGTGCCTGGAGTGTACTAGCGGGAGCCAAAAACATTCAGTACTTC. This translates into CAWSVLAGAKNIQYF.

The rearrangement joins TRBV9 to TRBJ1-3; 9 positions match TRBD1. V lost 0 bases and J lost 1; bases outside the gene matches: 2. Germline V lookup: CDR1 SGDLS, CDR2 YYNGEE. The CDR3 has 16 residues. The CDR3: CASSVAGQGSGNTIYF. In nucleotides, the CDR3 is TGTGCCAGCAGCGTAGCGGGACAGGGATCTGGAAACACCATATATTTT.

This chain links TRBV4-1 with TRBJ2-1, with 9 bases lining up with TRBD2. The V and J ends lost 2 bases and 12 bases, in that order; junction bases with no gene match: 17. This CDR3 contains 17 residues. Per the germline V gene, CDR1 is MGHRA and CDR2 is YSYEKL. The CDR3 is CASSQRVGLAGRYGQFF. Written as DNA, the CDR3 is TGCGCCAGCAGCCAAAGGGTCGGGCTAGCGGGAAGGTATGGGCAGTTCTTC.

J is TRBJ2-3 and V is TRBV7-9; 7 bases are shared with TRBD1. Germline CDR1 reads SEHNR; CDR2 reads FQNEAQ (reference sequence). The CDR3 covers 15 residues. Losses at the gene ends were 5 bases for V and 2 bases for J; bases not matched to a gene: 7. The CDR3 here is CASSRDRAHTDTQYF. In DNA, the CDR3 is TGTGCCAGCAGCCGTGACAGGGCCCACACAGATACGCAGTATTTT.

This rearrangement joins TRBV29-1 to TRBJ1-1, with D possibly TRBD1 on 6 matching bases. The CDR3 runs to 13 residues. V was cut by 4 bases and J by 3 bases, with 12 bases left in between. From germline, CDR1 is SQVTM and CDR2 ANQGSEA. The CDR3 loop is CSVAIGGDTEAFF. The DNA for the CDR3 is TGCAGCGTTGCTATAGGGGGGGACACTGAAGCTTTCTTT.

The chain employs TRBV7-9 and TRBJ1-1; possible D gene TRBD1, 5 bases. The CDR3 consists of 12 residues. V was pared by 4 bases and J by 11 bases, with 14 bases between. Germline lookup yields CDR1 SEHNR and CDR2 FQNEAQ (reference sequence). The CDR3 loop reads CASSYTGLWAFF. The CDR3 coding sequence is TGTGCCAGCAGCTATACAGGACTGTGGGCTTTCTTT.

This clone was seen only once. V and J are TRBV7-3 and TRBJ2-3; no clear D. The V and J ends lost 1 base and 2 bases respectively, with 13 bases between them. This CDR3 is built from 16 residues. The germline V gene encodes CDR1 SGHTA and CDR2 FQGTGA. CDR3 region: CASSLKGRTNTDTQYF. The CDR3 nucleotides are TGTGCCAGCAGCTTAAAAGGTCGTACTAACACAGATACGCAGTATTTT.

The chain links TRBV6-6 to TRBJ1-2; D gene unclear. V lost 6 bases to trimming and J lost 5 bases, with 7 bases between them. CDR1 is MNHNY, CDR2 SVGAGI, per germline (reference sequence). The CDR3 runs to 11 residues. The CDR3 nucleotides are TGTGCCAGCAGCACCAATTATGGCTACACCTTC. Amino acids: CASSTNYGYTF.

The V gene is TRBV4-3, the J gene TRBJ2-2, with D unresolved. This CDR3 region has 14 residues. The ends were cut back, 8 bases at V and 3 bases at J, with 13 bases in the middle. The germline V gene encodes CDR1 LGHNA and CDR2 YSLEER. For the CDR3, the DNA is TGCGCCAGCTCCGATAGAATTTACACCGGGGAGCTGTTTTTT. This codes for CASSDRIYTGELFF.

This clone was counted only a few times. The chain recombines TRBV27 with TRBJ2-7, with 7 bases aligning to TRBD2. There are 15 residues in the CDR3. V trimming: 6 bases; J trimming: 3 bases; junction bases outside the gene matches: 11. The V gene's germline CDR1 is MNHEY and CDR2 SMNVEV (reference sequence). The CDR3 region has the DNA TGTGCCAGCAGGATTGGTGGGGGGGGGAGCTACGAGCAGTACTTC. Encoded protein: CASRIGGGGSYEQYF.

This clone was seen only a few times. The same CDR3 also results from other DNA sequences found in this sample. This chain joins TRBV5-1 and TRBJ2-7; 8 nucleotides agree with TRBD2. This CDR3 has 14 residues. V was clipped by 1 base and J by 0 bases; unmatched bases: 0. Germline CDR1 SGHRS, CDR2 YFSETQ. CDR3 amino acids: CASSLTSGSYEQYF. For the CDR3, the DNA is TGCGCCAGCAGCTTGACTAGCGGCTCCTACGAGCAGTACTTC.

The chain combines TRBV11-2 with TRBJ1-1, with D possibly TRBD1 on 6 matching bases. The V end lost 1 base, the J end lost 1 base, and 7 bases lay between the germline ends. There are 14 residues in the CDR3. Germline V lookup: CDR1 SGHAT, CDR2 FQNNGV. The CDR3, as DNA: TGTGCCAGCAGCTTAGGGGGGGCGAACACTGAAGCTTTCTTT. This codes for CASSLGGANTEAFF. Complete variable domain (other parts from reference TRBV11-2 and TRBJ1-1): EAGVAQSPRYKIIEKRQSVAFWCNPISGHATLYWYQQILGQGPKLLIQFQNNGVVDDSQLPKDRFSAERLKGVDSTLKIQPAKLEDSAVYLCASSLGGANTEAFFGQGTRLTVV.

J is TRBJ1-2 and V is TRBV5-8; 9 bases fit TRBD1. V shed 5 bases and J 4 bases; nucleotides not matched to a gene: 9. Germline loops: CDR1 SGHTS, CDR2 YDEGEE. CDR3 length: 15 residues. In nucleotides, the CDR3 is TGTGCCAGCAGGCCTACCGGGACAGGGACCTATGGCTACACCTTC. It is translated as CASRPTGTGTYGYTF.

The CDR3 sequence: CAISGTQGLGTQYF. The CDR3 DNA is TGTGCCATCAGTGGCACTCAGGGTCTGGGGACGCAGTATTTT. J is TRBJ2-3 and V is TRBV10-3; weak D call: TRBD1 (5 bases). V dropped 4 bases and J dropped 9 bases, with 17 bases sitting between them. In germline, CDR1 is ENHRY, CDR2 SYGVKD. This CDR3 spans 14 amino acids.